This entry concerns a single T cell receptor beta chain. At one end, the junction sequence differs from germline, possibly due to a read error. The CDR3 spans 12 residues. The V gene's germline CDR1 is ENHRY and CDR2 SYGVKD. This entry comes from a study of CD8+CD57+ T cells in acquired aplastic anemia. As for the study in general: Yields of DNA that came from sorted CD4+ and CD8+ cells averaged roughly 3 ug.

Using genomic DNA as the template, TCR beta VDJ and CDR3 profiling was carried out. TCRdb called the reads again in MiXCR, with one record for every CDR3 protein. Among fewer than 150,000 distinct CDR3 sequences listed, 48% were seen once. The sequence derives from a human donor in good health, serving as a control. V usage is TRBV10-3 and J usage is TRBJ1-5; no definite D call. Sample: sorted CD4+, CD8+, or CD8+CD57+ T cells (not recorded which) from PBMCs. The DNA of the CDR3 is TGTGCCATCAGTGACAGTAATCAGCACCAGCATTTT. Amino acids: CAISDSNQHQHF.